This TCR beta chain was obtained from a study of cytomegalovirus exposure and HLA in healthy donors (dated by TCRdb to about 2017). At the level of the whole study: According to an earlier analysis of around 600 of the donors, some 180 million T cells yielded roughly 110 million unique TCR beta sequences and 250 to 350 Gb of sequence data. Roughly 300 gigabases of sequencing data and 80 million or so unique TCR sequences were included in an early release covering under 650 HLA-typed donors. The genetic ancestry cluster associated with self-reported Caucasian donors included over 80% of the roughly 400 genotyped donors. The study was designed to test whether signatures of past pathogen exposure could be identified by cataloging public T cell receptors. The study used immunosequencing to profile the T cell repertoires of approximately 630 subjects and linked those repertoires to cytomegalovirus serostatus. Along with the approximately 650-subject first cohort, a separate validation cohort of over 90 different subjects was used. To predict cytomegalovirus infection status, the study combined high-throughput TCR immunosequencing, statistical association of individual TCRs with disease status, and machine learning. A later analysis re-analyzed previously published TCR beta repertoires from roughly 690 donors and added high-resolution HLA genotyping to study TCR occurrence patterns. The later analysis used no new phenotypic data to find candidate immune exposures, relying instead on TCR beta sequences and their occurrence across donors. An earlier analysis of about 600 of the donors used high-throughput TCR beta sequencing to judge whether each TCR beta V gene segment behaved as functional or pseudogenic. Donor age, sex, ethnicity and CMV serostatus were collected together with the repertoire data. A later genetic analysis took genome-wide SNP genotypes for 398 of the 666 donors and used that subset as a discovery cohort. All discovery cohort repertoires had been generated using a single sequencing platform. HLA typing included class I and class II loci at four-digit resolution. Typing coverage varied by locus: roughly 629-640 donors for A, B, C, DRB1 and DQB1; approximately 500 for DQA1; over 600 for DPA1; around 490 for DPB1. Because of strong linkage in the cohort, 5 or 6 DR-DQ haplotypes were treated as single units for association and clustering. On average, around 240,000 unique TCR beta nucleotide sequences were sequenced per donor among a few hundred genotyped donors of the cohort, with around 19% of those sequences being non-productive. Overall study results and their limits: According to a later analysis, parvovirus B19, influenza, CMV and Epstein-Barr virus appeared linked to several top co-occurrence clusters. Because counts were too low, 15 or so rarely observed V segments, including chromosome 9 orphons, were excluded from the earlier analysis of fewer than 650 of the donors. In the study, about 150 TCR beta chains were listed as associated with cytomegalovirus. Linkage disequilibrium might explain the correlated functional status among segregating V segments, but an unknown experimental factor could not be excluded. Strong co-occurrence of HLA alleles, especially DR and DQ, made assigning TCR associations to individual alleles difficult. While some public TCRs were present in many individuals, most TCR sequences turned up only very rarely across donors. A later genetic analysis associated a missense DCLRE1C variant with V-gene and J-gene trimming of TCR beta chains, and an independent cohort replicated the association. The classifier was reported to diagnose cytomegalovirus status with high specificity and sensitivity in both the original and validation cohorts. Roughly uniform sequencing depth across donors was assumed in presence/absence analyses, although this assumption may not hold. In a later analysis, around 17,000 TCR beta sequences were associated with specific HLA alleles at a false discovery rate of 0.05. A further reported finding was that TCR beta sequences accurately predicted the HLA-A and HLA-B alleles for most subjects in the first cohort. Three of the identified cytomegalovirus-associated TCR beta chains were confirmed in vitro to be specific for cytomegalovirus antigens. Because HLA typing was unavailable for some donors at each locus, only the typed subset was used in association tests. According to the authors, the approach could potentially be generalized to other disease states and immunological phenotypes. In this cohort, only TCR beta chains were sequenced, and detectable features were limited by the absence of alpha or paired-chain data. Compared with equally common non-associated chains, HLA-associated TCR beta chains in a later analysis were more clonally expanded and had lower generation probabilities. A cluster of highly shared sequence variants was judged likely to be a technical artifact of the sequencing pipeline. According to a later analysis, most CMV-associated TCR beta chains appeared to be HLA-restricted, and the HLA associations seemed to be driven largely by CMV exposure. Compared with the roughly 700-donor mean, donors in an Asian-associated ancestry cluster had fewer N-insertions in productive TCRs, according to a later genetic analysis. The only immune exposure information available for the cohort was CMV serostatus. Broadly in line with IMGT annotations, most TCR beta V segments showed up in productive rearrangements about 90% or about 30% of the time in an earlier analysis of under 700 of the donors. The 87-base-pair reads could not distinguish some IMGT-functional V segments, including TRBV6-2 and TRBV6-3, so those segments were excluded. In a later analysis, TCR association rates were found to vary across HLA loci, with the most associated TCRs seen for DRB1 alleles and the fewest for HLA-C alleles.

Reading from cysteine to phenylalanine, the CDR3 counts 14 amino acids. Only the CDR3 region is kept as DNA, spanning 42 bases read in frame from base 1. From a lookup of the germline V gene, CDR1 and CDR2 are MRHNA and SNTAGT. The germline V and J ends show losses of 4 bases and 4 bases respectively, and no gene match explains 3 bases of the junction. For this clone: Its antigen target is currently unknown. Base qualities are missing; no much larger clone stands one base away.

Libraries were made using the immunoSEQ multiplex PCR assay. For the multiplex PCR, a mixture combining 60 forward primers for TCR Vbeta segments and 13 reverse primers for TCR Jbeta segments was used. A multiplex PCR assay on genomic DNA amplified the CDR3 region of rearranged TCR beta genes. The Illumina HiSeq System was used to sequence the amplified TCR beta libraries as 87-base-pair reads. Regarding the original processing steps: A later analysis tallied tens of millions of unique TCR beta chains across the 650 to 750 repertoires, and around 9.9 million of those chains were shared by two or more donors. A nearest-neighbor algorithm error-corrected the raw reads and collapsed the reads into unique sequences, merging closely related sequences to remove PCR and sequencing errors. CDR3 sequences were aligned to IMGT reference sequences to assign V, D and J gene segments. For a sequence to be retained, a match of at least six nucleotides was required to both a V gene segment and a J gene segment. Rearrangements were classified as productive when the CDR3 lacked stop codons and remained in frame with V and J, and all other rearrangements were classified as non-productive. CDR3 was defined by IMGT convention, running from the second conserved V-encoded cysteine to the conserved J-encoded phenylalanine. The earlier analysis of fewer than 750 of the donors excluded sequences that lacked an unambiguous match to a single V gene segment. In an earlier analysis of a few hundred of the donors, V segments were called functional above 56.7% productive rearrangements and were called segregating when the between-donor standard deviation exceeded 5%. A statistical classification framework was developed to diagnose cytomegalovirus status using the catalog of TCR beta chain sequences. In a later analysis, V and J genes were assigned by comparing TCR nucleotide sequences against IMGT/GENE-DB human TR gene sequences. A later analysis assigned CDR3 sequences and most-parsimonious VDJ recombination scenarios with the TCRdist pipeline. In a later analysis, each TCR beta chain was defined by its CDR3 amino acid sequence together with its V-gene family, and reads lacking a unique V-gene family were excluded. To address suspected cross-contamination and a sequencing artifact, a later analysis removed approximately 600 highly shared, low-generation-probability nucleotide sequences. In a later analysis, a clonal expansion index was calculated for each public chain from normalized within-repertoire ranks of inferred template counts. A later analysis computed generation probabilities with a VDJ recombination model fitted to out-of-frame rearrangements, and checked the results against IGoR. In a later analysis, hypergeometric tests were used to score TCR-TCR, TCR-HLA and TCR-CMV co-occurrence, with a repertoire-size bias correction applied to TCR pairs. False discovery rates were estimated in a later analysis by permuting HLA or CMV assignments 20 times. In a later analysis, co-occurring TCRs were grouped with DBSCAN, and TCRdist sequence similarity was added when clustering was performed within HLA-allele-positive subsets. Repertoires with fewer than 30,000 or more than 120,000 public chains were left out of co-occurrence clustering, as were several repertoires with anomalous nucleotide sharing. The immuneACCESS repertoire file appears here via TCRdb, limited to in-frame rearrangements. These files lack a portion of the clones; in checked studies, under half of the deficit traces to unresolved V genes, and the cause of the others is not known. That table supplies the V and J calls and clone size; D and trimming were determined from the DNA. Recorded for this sample are about 200,000 clones; 70% to 90% of them occurred a single time. The top ten clonotypes cover about 2.3% of the sample.

In total, roughly 670 healthy bone marrow donors made up the cohort. At the time of sampling, all cohort members were nominally healthy, though unrecorded immune exposures were likely present. The donor was CMV seronegative and was included in the group of under 450 seronegative cohort members. Every donor gave a peripheral blood sample, and the peripheral blood mononuclear cells from that sample were used for TCR beta sequencing. The Qiagen DNeasy Blood Extraction Kit was used to extract genomic DNA from the blood cell samples. The sequence links TRBV6-4 to TRBJ2-7; 11 junctional bases match TRBD1. The receptor was derived from a woman between 45 and 60 years old in good health and CMV-seronegative. The sequenced sample was PBMCs. The CDR3 here reads CASSGGQGVYEQYF. The DNA reads as follows: TGTGCCAGCAGTGGGGGACAGGGGGTTTACGAGCAGTACTTC.